Listed here are 21 T cell receptor beta chains from one sample, sequenced in a study of T cell changes during pregnancy in multiple sclerosis. Here immunoSEQ multiplex PCR was the method, and the copy in TCRdb shows in-frame clones only, minus some. Among under 70,000 clones listed, roughly 93% were seen once. Sequencing was performed on peripheral blood, taken in the second trimester of pregnancy. Every receptor here comes from a female donor with multiple sclerosis, enrolled in a pregnancy study.

The chain joins TRBV7-8 to TRBJ2-5; 12 positions agree with TRBD2. Germline V gene sequence: CDR1 SGHVS, CDR2 FQNEAQ. J lost 5 bases, V lost 4 bases, and 8 bases had no gene match. CDR3 size: 16 residues. DNA of the CDR3: TGTGCCAGCAGCTCCGGACTAGCGGGGCGGGGGGAGACCCAGTACTTC. Translating gives CASSSGLAGRGETQYF.

The CDR3 coding sequence is TGTGCCAGCAGCTTACTGGCGGGGGGACACTACAATGAGCAGTTCTTC. Amino acids: CASSLLAGGHYNEQFF. V gene TRBV7-3 combines with J gene TRBJ2-1; 8 bases are a match to TRBD2. V gave up 2 bases and J gave up 3 bases; unmatched junction bases: 6. CDR3 length: 16 residues. Looked up from germline, CDR1 is SGHTA and CDR2 is FQGTGA.

The CDR3 coding sequence is TGTGCCTGGAGGAAACAGGGGAGCACCGGGGAGCTGTTTTTT. Its protein product is CAWRKQGSTGELFF. The rearrangement joins TRBV30 to TRBJ2-2; 7 bases agree with TRBD1. This CDR3 has 14 amino acids. Looked up from germline, CDR1 is GTSNPN and CDR2 is SVGIG (reference sequence). With V trimmed by 3 bases and J by 4 bases, 5 bases remained unmatched.

V usage is TRBV19 and J usage is TRBJ1-2; 7 bases are a match to TRBD1. The CDR3 length is 17 residues. V dropped 4 bases and J dropped 4; count of bases not matched to a gene: 15. Germline assignment: CDR1 LNHDA and CDR2 SQIVND (reference sequence). The CDR3 sequence: CASSTPGQVSARYGYTF. In DNA form, the CDR3 reads TGTGCCAGTAGTACCCCTGGACAGGTTTCAGCGCGCTATGGCTACACCTTC.

The rearrangement links TRBV10-3 to TRBJ2-1; D perhaps matches TRBD1 (6 bases). In germline, CDR1 is ENHRY, CDR2 SYGVKD. Trimming stripped 6 bases from V and 9 bases from J, with 12 bases between. CDR3 length: 12 residues. DNA of the CDR3: TGTGCCATCAGCGAACAGGGCGGTGAGCAGTTCTTC. As protein: CAISEQGGEQFF.

This chain connects TRBV2 to TRBJ2-2; 11 nucleotides match TRBD1. The CDR3 is 15 residues long. The V segment lost 3 bases and the J segment 4 bases; nucleotides outside the gene matches: 1. CDR1 and CDR2 (germline): SNHLY, FYNNEI. Here the CDR3 DNA reads TGTGCCAGCAGTGATGGGACAGGGGGCACCGGGGAGCTGTTTTTT. Amino acid sequence: CASSDGTGGTGELFF.

To note about this clone: At the DNA level, this CDR3 is encoded by other sequences in the same sample as well. The chain uses TRBV5-4 and TRBJ1-6, with 7 bases identical to TRBD1. V lost 0 bases and J lost 7; bases outside the gene matches: 1. This CDR3 has 14 residues. Germline-derived CDR1 and CDR2 are SGHNT and YYREEE (reference sequence). The CDR3 reads CASSLEQGNSPLHF. Here the CDR3 DNA reads TGTGCCAGCAGCTTGGAACAGGGGAATTCACCCCTCCACTTT.

The chain has TRBV7-2 and TRBJ1-3, with TRBD1 identical over 8 bases. Germline loops: CDR1 SGHTA, CDR2 FQGNSA. The CDR3 is 15 amino acids. V shed 5 bases and J 3 bases; nucleotides not matched to a gene: 6. The CDR3 protein is CASSLQGGYGNTIYF. The CDR3 coding sequence is TGTGCCAGCAGCCTACAGGGGGGTTATGGAAACACCATATATTTT.

This clone occurred once. The chain recombines TRBV2 with TRBJ2-3; D is possibly TRBD2 (6 bases). Trimming shortened V by 6 bases and J by 4 bases, and 17 bases separated the two germline ends. CDR3 length equals 15 residues. Germline V gene lookup returns CDR1 SNHLY and CDR2 FYNNEI. The CDR3 nucleotides are TGTGCCAGCAGACCCTGGGTGACGGGGGCAGATACGCAGTATTTT. It encodes CASRPWVTGADTQYF.

The chain links TRBV28 to TRBJ1-5; TRBD1 is a possible D gene (5 bases). V was shortened by 3 bases and J by 2 bases, with 8 bases between the two germline ends. The CDR3 spans 14 residues. CDR1 MDHEN and CDR2 SYDVKM come from the germline V gene. The DNA of the CDR3 is TGTGCCAGCAGTTTTTGGGGCGGCAATCAGCCCCAGCATTTT. Protein product: CASSFWGGNQPQHF. Full variable domain (outside the CDR3, taken from reference TRBV28 and TRBJ1-5): DVKVTQSSRYLVKRTGEKVFLECVQDMDHENMFWYRQDPGLGLRLIYFSYDVKMKEKGDIPEGYSVSREKKERFSLILESASTNQTSMYLCASSFWGGNQPQHFGDGTRLSIL.

The gene calls are TRBV7-2 and TRBJ2-7; TRBD1 matches 11 bases. Germline-derived CDR1 and CDR2 are SGHTA and FQGNSA. V shed 6 bases and J 0 bases; nucleotides not matched to a gene: 1. This CDR3 comprises 14 residues. For the CDR3, the DNA is TGTGCCAGCAGGGGGACAGGGGGCTCCTACGAGCAGTACTTC. Residues: CASRGTGGSYEQYF.

V usage is TRBV4-1 and J usage is TRBJ1-3; 8 bases agree with TRBD1. CDR1 and CDR2 (germline): MGHRA, YSYEKL. This CDR3 is 12 amino acids long. V was clipped by 3 bases and J by 14 bases; unmatched bases: 6. The CDR3 region is CASSHRTGSLYF. CDR3 nucleotide sequence: TGCGCCAGCAGCCATAGGACAGGGTCCCTATATTTT.

This clone was found once. The chain couples TRBV6-6 to TRBJ2-5, with TRBD2 matching over 8 bases. The CDR3 runs to 14 residues. In germline, CDR1 is MNHNY, CDR2 SVGAGI (reference sequence). Trimming cost V 6 bases and J 4 bases; bases outside gene matches: 7. The CDR3 sequence is CASSHGGAGETQYF. Written as DNA, the CDR3 is TGTGCCAGCAGCCACGGGGGGGCCGGAGAGACCCAGTACTTC.

V and J are TRBV9 and TRBJ1-4, with unresolved D. Germline CDR1 SGDLS, CDR2 YYNGEE. Trimming cost V 4 bases and J 3 bases, with 10 bases left between them. The CDR3 runs 14 residues. DNA of the CDR3: TGTGCCAGCAGCCCGAGTGCGCCTAATGAAAAACTGTTTTTT. Translation: CASSPSAPNEKLFF. Drawing the rest from reference TRBV9 and TRBJ1-4, the complete variable domain is DSGVTQTPKHLITATGQRVTLRCSPRSGDLSVYWYQQSLDQGLQFLIQYYNGEERAKGNILERFSAQQFPDLHSELNLSSLELGDSALYFCASSPSAPNEKLFFGSGTQLSVL.

Only one count was recorded for this clone. This chain connects TRBV7-2 to TRBJ1-4; D call uncertain. CDR3 length: 12 residues. Germline CDR1 is SGHTA and CDR2 is FQGNSA. Trimming pared 1 base from V and 11 bases from J, leaving 8 bases between. CDR3 sequence: CASSLVPGKLFF. As DNA, the CDR3 is TGTGCCAGCAGCTTAGTACCGGGTAAACTGTTTTTT.

This clone appeared a single time. This chain connects TRBV6-5 to TRBJ1-2; possible D gene TRBD1, 5 bases. The germline CDR1 and CDR2 sequences are MNHEY and SVGAGI. The CDR3 length is 15 residues. V shed 6 bases and J shed 1 base, with 15 bases lying between them. The CDR3 spells CASRTNRIINYGYTF. CDR3 nucleotide sequence: TGTGCCAGCAGAACCAACAGGATAATTAACTATGGCTACACCTTC.

This chain uses TRBV28 with TRBJ2-7; D is perhaps TRBD1 (7 bases). The ends were cut back, 3 bases at V and 6 bases at J, with 18 bases in the middle. Germline-derived CDR1 and CDR2 are MDHEN and SYDVKM. This CDR3 comprises 15 residues. CDR3 sequence (DNA): TGTGCCAGCAGTTTGTGGGGGGCAGGGGGAGTCGAGCAGTACTTC. It yields the protein CASSLWGAGGVEQYF.

This chain joins TRBV5-6 and TRBJ2-1; perhaps TRBD1 as D (6 bases). This CDR3 is built from 13 residues. V was trimmed by 3 bases and J by 6 bases, leaving 10 bases between them. From germline, CDR1 is SGHDT and CDR2 YYEEEE. The CDR3 sequence is CASSWKDSNEQFF. CDR3 sequence (DNA): TGTGCCAGCAGCTGGAAGGACAGCAATGAGCAGTTCTTC. Complete variable domain (other parts from reference TRBV5-6 and TRBJ2-1): DAGVTQSPTHLIKTRGQQVTLRCSPKSGHDTVSWYQQALGQGPQFIFQYYEEEERQRGNFPDRFSGHQFPNYSSELNVNALLLGDSALYLCASSWKDSNEQFFGPGTRLTVL.

The rearrangement joins TRBV10-3 to TRBJ2-3; 8 bases fit TRBD1. Germline loops: CDR1 ENHRY, CDR2 SYGVKD. The CDR3 length is 17 residues. Germline trimming cut 2 bases from V and 1 base from J; bases unmatched to any gene: 8. CDR3 nucleotide sequence: TGTGCCATCAGTGAGACAACACCGGGACAGGGCACAGATACGCAGTATTTT. This translates into CAISETTPGQGTDTQYF.

V gene TRBV6-5 combines with J gene TRBJ2-5, with 8 nucleotides matching TRBD2. J gave up 7 bases and V 2 bases, and 6 bases lay outside the gene matches. Germline V gene lookup returns CDR1 MNHEY and CDR2 SVGAGI. The CDR3 loop spans 14 amino acids. As DNA, the CDR3 is TGTGCCAGCAGTTACGGCGGGGGGCTGGGGACCCAGTACTTC. Translated, it gives CASSYGGGLGTQYF.

The chain combines TRBV5-8 with TRBJ1-4; 8 positions agree with TRBD1. CDR1 and CDR2 (germline): SGHTS, YDEGEE. The J segment lost 7 bases and the V segment lost 4 bases, leaving 9 bases of the junction unmatched. The CDR3 has 15 residues. CDR3 protein: CASSKKQGGSEKLFF. In nucleotides, the CDR3 is TGTGCCAGCAGCAAAAAACAGGGGGGTAGTGAAAAACTGTTTTTT.